This T cell receptor beta chain was captured in a study of response to subunit inactivated influenza vaccine. General observations from the study: The authors proposed limited new T cell recruitment per seasonal influenza vaccination.

TCRdb re-analysed the RT-PCR reads in MiXCR, keeping a single row per CDR3 protein. The sample includes more than 700,000 distinct CDR3 sequences, roughly 20% of them seen just once. The CDR3 has 11 residues. Germline V gene lookup returns CDR1 ENHRY and CDR2 SYGVKD. Trimming stripped 5 bases from V and 0 bases from J, with 2 bases between. This clonotype came up many times. Its antigen remains unknown. This clonotype was sampled from a man between 45 and 60 years old who received an inactivated influenza vaccine. The material was PBMCs from blood, obtained 4 to 6 days after vaccination. The V call is TRBV10-3, the J call TRBJ2-7; no firm D call. This CDR3 reads CAISPSYEQYF. CDR3 sequence (DNA): TGTGCCATCAGTCCCTCCTACGAGCAGTACTTC.